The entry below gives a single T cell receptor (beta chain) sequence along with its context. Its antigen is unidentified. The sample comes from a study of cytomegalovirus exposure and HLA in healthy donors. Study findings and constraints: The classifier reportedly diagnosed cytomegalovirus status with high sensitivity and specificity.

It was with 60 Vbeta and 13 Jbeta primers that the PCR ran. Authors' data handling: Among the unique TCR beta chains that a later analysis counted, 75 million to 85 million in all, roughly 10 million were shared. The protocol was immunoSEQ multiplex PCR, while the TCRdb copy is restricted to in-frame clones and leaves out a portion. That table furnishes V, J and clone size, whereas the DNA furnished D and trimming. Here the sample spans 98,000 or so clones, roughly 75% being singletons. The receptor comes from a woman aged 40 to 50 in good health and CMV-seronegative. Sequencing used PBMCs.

The CDR3: CASSQGSQETQYF. CDR3 in DNA: TGTGCCAGCTCACAAGGGAGCCAAGAGACCCAGTACTTC. The rearrangement uses TRBV18 and TRBJ2-5; maybe TRBD2 (5 bases). The germline CDR1 and CDR2 sequences are KGHSH and LQKENI. The CDR3 consists of 13 residues. The V end was cut by 4 bases, the J end by 1 base, with 7 bases between.